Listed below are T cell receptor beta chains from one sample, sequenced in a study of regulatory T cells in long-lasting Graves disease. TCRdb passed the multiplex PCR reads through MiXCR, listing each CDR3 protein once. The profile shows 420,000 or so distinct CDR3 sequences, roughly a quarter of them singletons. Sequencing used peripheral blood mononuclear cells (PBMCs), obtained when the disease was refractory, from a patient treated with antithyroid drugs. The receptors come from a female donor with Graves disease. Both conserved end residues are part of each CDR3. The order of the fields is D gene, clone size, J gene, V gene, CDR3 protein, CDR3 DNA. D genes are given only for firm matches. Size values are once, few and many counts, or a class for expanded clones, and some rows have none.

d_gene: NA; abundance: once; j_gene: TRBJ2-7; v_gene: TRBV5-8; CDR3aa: CASSFKGLLREQYF; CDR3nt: TGTGCCAGCAGCTTTAAGGGTCTCCTGAGAGAGCAGTACTTC
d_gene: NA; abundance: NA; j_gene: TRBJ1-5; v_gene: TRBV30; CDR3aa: CAWSSQQGIVPQPQHF; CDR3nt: TGTGCCTGGAGTTCCCAACAGGGTATAGTCCCTCAGCCCCAGCATTTT
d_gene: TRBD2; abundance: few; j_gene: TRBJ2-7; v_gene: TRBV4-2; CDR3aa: CASSQGTSGRGEQYF; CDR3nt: TGTGCCAGCAGCCAGGGAACTAGCGGGAGGGGCGAGCAGTACTTC
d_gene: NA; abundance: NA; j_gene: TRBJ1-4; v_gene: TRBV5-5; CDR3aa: CASSVNRPGEKLFF; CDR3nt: TGTGCCAGCAGCGTGAACAGGCCGGGGGAAAAACTGTTTTTT
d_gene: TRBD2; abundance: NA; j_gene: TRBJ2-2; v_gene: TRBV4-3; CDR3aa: CASSQDVLADGELFF; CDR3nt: TGCGCCAGCAGCCAAGATGTCCTAGCGGACGGGGAGCTGTTTTTT
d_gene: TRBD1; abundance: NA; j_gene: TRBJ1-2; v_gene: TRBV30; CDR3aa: CAWTRQGTNYGYTF; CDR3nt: TGTGCCTGGACCCGACAGGGCACCAACTATGGCTACACCTTC
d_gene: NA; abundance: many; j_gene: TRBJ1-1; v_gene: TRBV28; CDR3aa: CASRDTEAFF; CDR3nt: TGTGCCAGTAGGGACACTGAAGCTTTCTTT
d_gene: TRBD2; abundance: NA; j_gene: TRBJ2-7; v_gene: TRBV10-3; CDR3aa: CAISQLAGGRYEQYF; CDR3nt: TGTGCCATCAGCCAACTAGCGGGAGGTCGGTACGAGCAGTACTTC
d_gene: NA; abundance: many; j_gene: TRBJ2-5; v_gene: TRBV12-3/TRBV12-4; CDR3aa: CASSLVGPPQETQYF; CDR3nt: TGTGCCAGCAGTCTGGTGGGACCGCCTCAAGAGACCCAGTACTTC
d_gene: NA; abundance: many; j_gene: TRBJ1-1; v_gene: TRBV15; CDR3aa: CATSSLPYTEAFF; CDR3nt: TGTGCCACCAGCAGTTTACCCTACACTGAAGCTTTCTTT
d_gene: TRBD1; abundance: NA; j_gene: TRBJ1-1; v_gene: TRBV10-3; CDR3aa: CAISPRDRNMGFMNTEAFF; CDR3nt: TGTGCCATCAGTCCACGGGACAGAAACATGGGCTTCATGAACACTGAAGCTTTCTTT
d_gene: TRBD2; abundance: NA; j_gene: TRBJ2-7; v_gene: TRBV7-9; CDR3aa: CASSYGLAGAYEQYF; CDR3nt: TGTGCCAGCAGCTACGGACTAGCGGGAGCCTACGAGCAGTACTTC
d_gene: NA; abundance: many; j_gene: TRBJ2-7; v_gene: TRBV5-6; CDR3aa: CASSAGAGVSYEQYF; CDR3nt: TGTGCCAGCAGCGCGGGGGCGGGAGTATCCTACGAGCAGTACTTC
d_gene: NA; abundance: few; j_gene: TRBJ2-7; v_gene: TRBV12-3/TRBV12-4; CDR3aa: CASSLSSIYEQYF; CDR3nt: TGTGCCAGCAGTCTCTCATCGATCTACGAGCAGTACTTC
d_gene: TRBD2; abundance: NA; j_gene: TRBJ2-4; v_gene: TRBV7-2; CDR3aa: CTSSLAGTKLLAKNIQYF; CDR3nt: TGTACCAGCAGCTTAGCAGGGACTAAACTACTAGCCAAAAACATTCAGTACTTC
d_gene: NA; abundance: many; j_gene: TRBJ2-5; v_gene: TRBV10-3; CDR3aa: CAIRLGGEQETQYF; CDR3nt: TGTGCCATCAGGCTGGGCGGGGAACAAGAGACCCAGTACTTC
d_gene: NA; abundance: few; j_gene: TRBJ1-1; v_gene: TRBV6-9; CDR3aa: CASSYSAGRDTEAFF; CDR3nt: TGTGCCAGCAGTTATTCGGCCGGCCGGGACACTGAAGCTTTCTTT
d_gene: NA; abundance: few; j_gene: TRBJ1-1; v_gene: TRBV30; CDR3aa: CAWSGVRGNTEAFF; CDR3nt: TGTGCCTGGAGTGGGGTTAGGGGCAACACTGAAGCTTTCTTT
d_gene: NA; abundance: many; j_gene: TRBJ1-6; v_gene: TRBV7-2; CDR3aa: CASSSQGLRSPLHF; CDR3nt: TGTGCCAGCAGCTCACAAGGTCTGCGATCACCCCTCCACTTT
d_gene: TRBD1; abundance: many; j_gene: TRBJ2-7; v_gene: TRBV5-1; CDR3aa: CASSRGQGSYEQYF; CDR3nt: TGTGCCAGCAGTCGTGGACAGGGATCCTACGAGCAGTACTTC
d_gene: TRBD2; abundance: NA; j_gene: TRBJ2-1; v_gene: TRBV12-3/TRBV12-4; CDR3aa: CASSLETSGRGEQFF; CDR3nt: TGTGCCAGCAGTTTGGAGACTAGCGGGAGGGGTGAGCAGTTCTTC
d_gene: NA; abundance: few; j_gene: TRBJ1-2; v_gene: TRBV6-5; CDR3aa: CASSYAGVGDYGYTF; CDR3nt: TGTGCCAGCAGTTACGCAGGGGTTGGTGACTATGGCTACACCTTC
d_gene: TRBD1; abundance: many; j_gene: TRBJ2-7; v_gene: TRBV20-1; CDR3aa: CSARVQGPEIYEQYF; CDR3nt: TGCAGTGCTAGAGTACAGGGGCCCGAAATATACGAGCAGTACTTC
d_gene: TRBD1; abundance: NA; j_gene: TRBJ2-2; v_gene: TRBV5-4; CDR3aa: CASSLMGTGVAGELFF; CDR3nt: TGTGCCAGCAGCTTGATGGGGACAGGGGTCGCCGGGGAGCTGTTTTTT
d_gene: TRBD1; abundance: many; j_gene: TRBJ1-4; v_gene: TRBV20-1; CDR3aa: CSARGTGENEKLFF; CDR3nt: TGCAGTGCTAGAGGGACAGGGGAAAACGAAAAACTGTTTTTT
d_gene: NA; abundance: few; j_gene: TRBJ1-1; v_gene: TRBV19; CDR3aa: CASSILGGEAFF; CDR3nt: TGTGCCAGTAGTATACTCGGCGGTGAAGCTTTCTTT
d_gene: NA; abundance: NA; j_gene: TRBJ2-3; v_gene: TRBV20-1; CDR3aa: CSAGGLRVDTQYF; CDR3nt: TGCAGTGCTGGTGGGCTTCGGGTAGATACGCAGTATTTT
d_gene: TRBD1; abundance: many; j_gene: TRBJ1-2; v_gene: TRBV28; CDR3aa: CASSLGTGGRGYTF; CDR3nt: TGTGCCAGCAGTTTGGGGACAGGGGGCCGGGGCTACACCTTC